This is a list of T cell receptor beta chains from one sample in a study of OX40 agonist ivuxolimab in advanced cancers. Clones were read by immunoSEQ multiplex PCR, and TCRdb kept only the in-frame ones, dropping some. The table records roughly 7,900 clones, over 55% of them present only once. The input for sequencing was CD4+ or CD8+ T cells sorted from blood, taken in a trial of the OX40 agonist ivuxolimab. Receptors were obtained from an adult with an advanced solid tumor such as melanoma, head and neck, liver or kidney cancer. Both conserved end residues are part of each CDR3. The D gene is left open where the match is weak. Size values are once, few and many counts, or a class for expanded clones, and some rows have none.

v_call	d_call	j_call	clone_size	cdr3_aa	cdr3_nt
TRBV7-9	TRBD1	TRBJ2-5	.	CASSLRTGFTEETQYF	TGTGCCAGCAGCTTAAGGACAGGCTTTACGGAGGAGACCCAGTACTTC
TRBV5-1	.	TRBJ2-7	.	CASSLAGQTYEQYF	TGCGCCAGCAGCTTGGCCGGACAGACCTACGAGCAGTACTTC
TRBV9	.	TRBJ2-3	.	CASSVGGGDTQYF	TGTGCCAGCAGCGTAGGAGGCGGCGATACGCAGTATTTT
TRBV7-2	.	TRBJ2-4	.	CASSLVPAGAANIQYF	TGTGCCAGCAGCTTAGTTCCTGCAGGGGCGGCAAACATTCAGTACTTC
TRBV4-1	.	TRBJ2-1	.	CASSQVGDSVHEQFF	TGCGCCAGCAGCCAAGTCGGGGACTCGGTCCATGAGCAGTTCTTC
TRBV7-9	TRBD2	TRBJ2-7	.	CASSLSSGGEQYF	TGTGCCAGCAGCTTATCATCGGGAGGGGAGCAGTACTTC
TRBV19	TRBD2	TRBJ2-5	.	CASSMGGRVTETQYF	TGTGCCAGTAGTATGGGGGGGAGGGTAACAGAGACCCAGTACTTC
TRBV20-1	.	TRBJ2-1	.	CSVSKGDEQFF	TGCAGTGTCTCTAAGGGGGATGAGCAGTTCTTC
TRBV25-1	.	TRBJ2-5	once	CASSRGTQYF	TGTGCCAGCAGCCGGGGGACCCAGTACTTC
TRBV9	.	TRBJ1-2	medium-sized	CASSPLVVGIGYGYTF	TGTGCCAGCTCCCCCTTAGTGGTTGGGATAGGCTATGGCTACACCTTC
TRBV7-9	.	TRBJ2-2	.	CASIPIWDTGELFF	TGTGCCAGCATCCCGATCTGGGACACCGGGGAGCTGTTTTTT
TRBV7-8	TRBD2	TRBJ2-5	.	CASSLVLAVQETQYF	TGTGCCAGCAGCTTAGTCCTAGCGGTGCAAGAGACCCAGTACTTC
TRBV6-5	TRBD1	TRBJ1-2	.	CASSQSGTAYGYTF	TGTGCCAGCAGCCAATCCGGGACAGCCTATGGCTACACCTTC
TRBV19	.	TRBJ2-7	.	CASSPGDEQYF	TGTGCCAGTAGTCCGGGGGACGAGCAGTACTTC
TRBV11-2	.	TRBJ2-1	.	CASSPIWGGGYNEQFF	TGTGCCAGCAGCCCTATATGGGGGGGCGGGTACAATGAGCAGTTCTTC
TRBV4-2	TRBD2	TRBJ2-7	many	CASSQEGGASYEQYF	TGTGCCAGCAGCCAAGAGGGAGGGGCAAGCTACGAGCAGTACTTC
TRBV7-9	.	TRBJ2-5	.	CASEGLQETQYF	TGTGCCAGCGAGGGACTTCAAGAGACCCAGTACTTC
TRBV7-2	.	TRBJ1-2	.	CASSEDYGYTF	TGTGCCAGCAGTGAAGACTATGGCTACACCTTC
TRBV6-4	TRBD2	TRBJ2-5	.	CASSELAGAGETQYF	TGTGCCAGCAGTGAACTAGCGGGGGCGGGAGAGACCCAGTACTTC